A selection of T cell receptor beta chains follows, all from one sample in a study of beta chain features in type 1 diabetes. TCRdb keeps only in-frame clones here, not all; method: immunoSEQ multiplex PCR. The profile shows 500,000 to 850,000 clones, 11% to 15% of them singletons. Sequenced: naive CD4+ T cells from blood. The receptor set was obtained from a man aged 18 to 30 with type 1 diabetes. The CDR3 runs from the conserved cysteine through the conserved F or W. The D gene is left open where the match is weak. Size tells how often a clone was seen (once, few, many) or the class of an expanded clone, and some rows leave it out.

V gene: TRBV29-1
J gene: TRBJ1-2
clone size: few
D gene: .
CDR3 DNA: TGCAGCGCCTCCCTGACAGAGCACTGGATTGGTGGCTACACCTTC
CDR3 protein: CSASLTEHWIGGYTF

V gene: TRBV2
J gene: TRBJ1-5
clone size: .
D gene: .
CDR3 DNA: TGTGCCAGCAGTGGGGAAGACAATCAGCCCCAGCATTTT
CDR3 protein: CASSGEDNQPQHF

V gene: TRBV5-4
J gene: TRBJ1-4
clone size: .
D gene: TRBD1
CDR3 DNA: TGTGCCAGCACCAAAGGGGGACAGGGGGCGAGGAAACTGTTTTTT
CDR3 protein: CASTKGGQGARKLFF

V gene: TRBV9
J gene: TRBJ1-1
clone size: few
D gene: TRBD1
CDR3 DNA: TGTGCCAGCAGCTATACTTGGACAGGAGAAGCTTTCTTT
CDR3 protein: CASSYTWTGEAFF

V gene: TRBV2
J gene: TRBJ1-5
clone size: .
D gene: TRBD1
CDR3 DNA: TGTGCCAGCAGAGCGGGACAGCAGCATCAGCCCCAGCATTTT
CDR3 protein: CASRAGQQHQPQHF

V gene: TRBV5-1
J gene: TRBJ2-7
clone size: few
D gene: .
CDR3 DNA: TGCGCCAGCAGCTTGGCGGGGGCCTCCTACGAGCAGTACTTC
CDR3 protein: CASSLAGASYEQYF

V gene: TRBV19
J gene: TRBJ2-1
clone size: .
D gene: TRBD2
CDR3 DNA: TGTGCCAGTAGTGCGACTAGCCAGTCCTACAATGAGCAGTTCTTC
CDR3 protein: CASSATSQSYNEQFF

V gene: TRBV6-5
J gene: TRBJ1-2
clone size: few
D gene: .
CDR3 DNA: TGTGCCAGCAACTTAGGGCCTAGAAGTACAGCCACCTTC
CDR3 protein: CASNLGPRSTATF

V gene: TRBV7-2
J gene: TRBJ2-1
clone size: few
D gene: .
CDR3 DNA: TGTGCCAGCAGCTTAGAAGGGGGCTCCTACAATGAGCAGTTCTTC
CDR3 protein: CASSLEGGSYNEQFF

V gene: TRBV2
J gene: TRBJ2-3
clone size: few
D gene: .
CDR3 DNA: TGTGCCAGCAGGACCGATTGGGCTCCTAGGGATACGCAGTATTTT
CDR3 protein: CASRTDWAPRDTQYF

V gene: TRBV10-3
J gene: TRBJ2-3
clone size: few
D gene: .
CDR3 DNA: TGTGCCATCTCTCCCGCCACAGATACGCAGTATTTT
CDR3 protein: CAISPATDTQYF